This entry is about one TCR beta chain. The source of the sample is a study of blood T cell repertoires in COVID-19. Background on the study: Sources were T cells, B-cell-depleted T cells, or PBMCs; the material itself was cDNA or gDNA.

Sequenced by immunoSEQ multiplex PCR; TCRdb stores in-frame clones only, minus some. Here the sample spans approximately 94,000 clones, approximately 80% being singletons. V lost 1 base to trimming and J lost 2 bases, with 7 bases between them. This CDR3 has 14 residues. In germline, CDR1 is SGHVS, CDR2 FQNEAQ. This rearrangement joins TRBV7-8 to TRBJ2-3, with D hard to call. The sample taken for sequencing was peripheral blood. This TCR came from an older woman with acute or convalescent COVID-19. As DNA, the CDR3 is TGTGCCAGCAGCTTAGGTCCCCACACAGATACGCAGTATTTT. This sequence encodes CASSLGPHTDTQYF.